The next 12 T cell receptor beta chains were all read from a single sample in a study of graft-versus-host responses after intestinal transplantation. No antigen has been identified for these receptors. Only in-frame clones appear in the TCRdb table, and some are missing; sequencing was by immunoSEQ multiplex PCR. Among about 25,000 clones listed, roughly four fifths were seen once. Sequencing was performed on unstimulated CD8+ T cells sorted from spleen or lymph node cells, taken before transplant. Source of these receptors: a human donor who was the organ donor for an intestinal transplant.

The rearrangement joins TRBV14 to TRBJ2-3; D possibly matches TRBD1 or TRBD2 (5 bases each). The CDR3 spans 16 residues. V lost 2 bases and J 4 bases, leaving 16 bases between the germline ends. Germline V gene data show CDR1 as SGHDN and CDR2 as FVKESK. The CDR3: CASSQSVFGAADTQYF. The DNA for the CDR3 is TGTGCCAGCAGCCAATCGGTTTTCGGGGCGGCAGATACGCAGTATTTT.

This clone was picked up a small number of times. The rearrangement uses TRBV4-3 and TRBJ2-5, with TRBD1 matching over 12 bases. Near its end, the DNA agrees better with TRBJ2-7, so the J call may be wrong. Germline CDR1 LGHNA, CDR2 YSLEER. The CDR3 runs to 15 residues. Here the CDR3 reads CASSQGTGGFHEQYF. CDR3 nucleotide sequence: TGCGCCAGCAGCCAGGGGACAGGGGGCTTCCACGAGCAGTACTTC.

The chain carries TRBV19 and TRBJ2-7, with D tentatively TRBD1 or TRBD2 (5 bases each). Trimming cost V 0 bases and J 6 bases, with 9 bases left between them. CDR1 and CDR2 (germline): LNHDA, SQIVND (reference sequence). The CDR3 sequence is 13 residues long. CDR3 DNA: TGTGCCAGTAGTATAGATCTTGGGGGCGAGCAGTACTTC. Residues: CASSIDLGGEQYF. Full variable domain (outside the CDR3, taken from reference TRBV19 and TRBJ2-7): DGGITQSPKYLFRKEGQNVTLSCEQNLNHDAMYWYRQDPGQGLRLIYYSQIVNDFQKGDIAEGYSVSREKKESFPLTVTSAQKNPTAFYLCASSIDLGGEQYFGPGTRLTVT.

The chain combines TRBV7-2 with TRBJ2-1; 7 bases map to TRBD1. The CDR3 covers 13 residues. Germline CDR1 is SGHTA and CDR2 is FQGNSA. V shed 4 bases and J 8 bases; nucleotides not matched to a gene: 5. This chain's CDR3 is CASSSGTVDEQFF. In nucleotides, the CDR3 is TGTGCCAGCAGCTCGGGGACAGTGGATGAGCAGTTCTTC.

The chain carries TRBV9 and TRBJ2-2; D might be TRBD2 (6 bases). The V end was cut by 4 bases, the J end by 5 bases, with 15 bases between. In germline, CDR1 is SGDLS, CDR2 YYNGEE. The CDR3 covers 15 residues. The chain's CDR3 is CASSPRLSGTGELFF. CDR3 DNA sequence: TGTGCCAGCAGCCCTCGACTTAGCGGTACCGGGGAGCTGTTTTTT.

The chain is built from TRBV27 and TRBJ2-1; 8 positions agree with TRBD1. CDR1 MNHEY and CDR2 SMNVEV come from the germline V gene (reference sequence). V was pared by 6 bases and J by 0 bases, with 10 bases of the junction left unmatched. The CDR3 consists of 17 residues. The CDR3 coding sequence is TGTGCCAGCAGCTCCCCCACGACAGGGGACTCCTACAATGAGCAGTTCTTC. Translation: CASSSPTTGDSYNEQFF.

Only a few counts were recorded for this clone. This chain uses TRBV6-5 with TRBJ1-5; 8 positions match TRBD1. CDR1 is MNHEY, CDR2 SVGAGI, per germline. The CDR3 spans 14 residues. J lost 6 bases, V lost 3 bases, and 4 bases had no gene match. CDR3 residues: CASSYGQGGQPQHF. The CDR3, as DNA: TGTGCCAGCAGTTATGGACAGGGCGGTCAGCCCCAGCATTTT.

The CDR3 DNA follows: TGTGCCAGCAGCGGAACAGGGTCAGGGGGTTACAATGAGCAGTTCTTC. Protein: CASSGTGSGGYNEQFF. V gene TRBV13 combines with J gene TRBJ2-1; TRBD1 matches at 7 bases. Trimming removed 5 bases from V and 4 bases from J; junction bases left unmatched: 11. Germline values: CDR1 PRHDT, CDR2 FYEKMQ (reference sequence). This CDR3 has 16 amino acids.

This chain connects TRBV7-9 to TRBJ1-3; 8 bases align to TRBD1. This CDR3 is 17 amino acids long. V lost 5 bases, J lost 3 bases, and 12 bases stayed unmatched. Germline-derived CDR1 and CDR2 are SEHNR and FQNEAQ (reference sequence). The CDR3 here is CASSPLPTGDIGNTIYF. As DNA, the CDR3 is TGTGCCAGCAGCCCCCTACCGACAGGGGATATTGGAAACACCATATATTTT.

V usage is TRBV5-8 and J usage is TRBJ2-7, with a weak D call TRBD1 (5 bases). The length of the CDR3 is 12 residues. Trimming left V 4 bases short and J 2 bases short, with 7 bases between. Germline-derived CDR1 and CDR2 are SGHTS and YDEGEE. The CDR3 sequence is CASSQGAYEQYF. The CDR3 DNA sequence: TGTGCCAGCAGCCAAGGGGCCTACGAGCAGTACTTC.

This clone occurred a few times. The rearrangement links TRBV11-2 to TRBJ2-2; D is possibly TRBD1 (5 bases). Trimming removed 7 bases at V and 2 bases at J, with 14 bases between. The CDR3 runs to 15 residues. Germline V gene data show CDR1 as SGHAT and CDR2 as FQNNGV. This CDR3 reads CASTGGRTNTGELFF. The CDR3 DNA is TGTGCCAGCACCGGCGGACGGACAAACACCGGGGAGCTGTTTTTT.

The rearrangement uses TRBV7-9 and TRBJ1-1, with D unclear. Germline V gives CDR1 SEHNR, CDR2 FQNEAQ (reference sequence). Trimming took off 0 bases at V and 3 bases at J, with 17 bases between the two ends. The CDR3 consists of 17 residues. CDR3 DNA: TGTGCCAGCAGCTTAGCTACCATATACAGTCGGGACACTGAAGCTTTCTTT. Translation: CASSLATIYSRDTEAFF.